A single sample is the source of the 8 T cell receptor beta chains below, sequenced in a study of T cell responses to AZD1222 COVID-19 vaccine. Clones were read by immunoSEQ multiplex PCR, and TCRdb kept only the in-frame ones, dropping some. The table lists 150,000 to 200,000 clones, around nine tenths of them singletons. The input for sequencing was peripheral blood, taken 28 days after the second AZD1222 dose. The receptors derive from an adult who received the AZD1222 COVID-19 vaccine.

The chain uses TRBV15 and TRBJ1-2; the D gene is possibly TRBD1 (5 bases). V shed 0 bases and J shed 10 bases, with 15 bases lying between them. The CDR3 sequence is 14 residues long. Per the germline V gene, CDR1 is LNHNV and CDR2 is YYDKDF (reference sequence). In nucleotides, the CDR3 is TGTGCCACCAGCAGAGATTGGGGGGAGTTAGTCTACACCTTC. Protein sequence: CATSRDWGELVYTF.

V is TRBV14 and J is TRBJ1-1; maybe TRBD1 (6 bases). The V and J ends lost 4 bases and 11 bases respectively, with 20 bases between them. The CDR3 spans 14 residues. CDR1 and CDR2 from the germline V gene are SGHDN and FVKESK. CDR3 residues: CASSPLGRGGMAFF. In DNA form, the CDR3 reads TGTGCCAGCAGCCCACTTGGAAGGGGGGGGATGGCTTTCTTT. Supplemented by reference TRBV14 and TRBJ1-1, the full variable domain reads EAGVTQFPSHSVIEKGQTVTLRCDPISGHDNLYWYRRVMGKEIKFLLHFVKESKQDESGMPNNRFLAERTGGTYSTLKVQPAELEDSGVYFCASSPLGRGGMAFFGQGTRLTVV.

This clone was recorded once. The rearrangement links TRBV7-3 to TRBJ1-3; D is uncertain. Looked up from germline, CDR1 is SGHTA and CDR2 is FQGTGA. This CDR3 has 13 amino acids. The V gene lost 5 bases and the J gene lost 4 bases, with 9 bases spanning the gap. CDR3 in DNA: TGTGCCAGCAGCCCGACGCCGGGAAACACCATATATTTT. Protein product: CASSPTPGNTIYF.

The chain uses TRBV7-9 and TRBJ2-7; no reliable D call. The CDR3 is made up of 15 amino acids. Germline CDR1 and CDR2: SEHNR and FQNEAQ (reference sequence). The germline V and J ends were trimmed by 5 bases and 3 bases, with 17 bases remaining between them. This CDR3 reads CASSEVALRDYEQYF. CDR3 coding DNA: TGTGCCAGCAGCGAGGTGGCCCTAAGGGACTACGAGCAGTACTTC.

The chain has TRBV3-1 (or the pseudogene TRBV3-2) and TRBJ1-1, with D perhaps TRBD1 (6 bases). CDR1 and CDR2 from the germline V gene are LGHDT and YNNKEL (reference sequence). V lost 0 bases and J 11 bases, leaving 13 bases between the germline ends. The CDR3 is 13 residues long. Written as DNA, the CDR3 is TGTGCCAGCAGCCAAGATTGGGCAGGGGAGGCTTTCTTT. Its protein product is CASSQDWAGEAFF.

The chain carries TRBV11-2 and TRBJ1-3, with D possibly being TRBD1 (5 bases). The CDR3 is 15 amino acids. The germline V gene encodes CDR1 SGHAT and CDR2 FQNNGV. The germline V and J ends were trimmed by 3 bases and 3 bases, with 12 bases remaining between them. CDR3 loop: CASSLSGQYGNTIYF. The CDR3, as DNA: TGTGCCAGCAGCTTGTCGGGGCAGTATGGAAACACCATATATTTT.

The rearrangement uses TRBV28 and TRBJ2-3, with TRBD2 matching 7 bases. The CDR3 extends over 17 amino acids. CDR1 MDHEN and CDR2 SYDVKM come from the germline V gene. Germline trimming cut 6 bases from V and 1 base from J; bases unmatched to any gene: 13. The CDR3, as DNA: TGTGCCAGCAGCTTAAGTTCTAGCGGTGGAGGCACAGATACGCAGTATTTT. Translating gives CASSLSSSGGGTDTQYF.

The count of this clone is one. The V call is TRBV10-2, the J call TRBJ2-3, with TRBD1 identical over 8 bases. The CDR3 totals 16 residues. The trim removed 1 base at V and 3 bases at J, leaving 6 bases unmatched. Germline V lookup: CDR1 WSHSY, CDR2 SAAADI. CDR3 DNA sequence: TGCGCCAGCAGTGAGTGGGGACAGGACACGACAGATACGCAGTATTTT. This gives the protein CASSEWGQDTTDTQYF.